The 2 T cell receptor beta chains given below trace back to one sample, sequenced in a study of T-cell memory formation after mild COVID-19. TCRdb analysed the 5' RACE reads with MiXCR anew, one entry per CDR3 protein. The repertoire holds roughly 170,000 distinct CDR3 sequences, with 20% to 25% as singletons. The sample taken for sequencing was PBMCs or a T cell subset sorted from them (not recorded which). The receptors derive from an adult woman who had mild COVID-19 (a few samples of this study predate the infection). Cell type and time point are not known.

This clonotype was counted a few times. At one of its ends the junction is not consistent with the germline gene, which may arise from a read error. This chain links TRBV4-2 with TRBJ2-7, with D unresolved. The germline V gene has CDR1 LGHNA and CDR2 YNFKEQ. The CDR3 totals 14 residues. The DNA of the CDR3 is TGTGCCAGCAGCCAAGTTCAGAGCTCCCACGAGCAGTACTTC. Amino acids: CASSQVQSSHEQYF.

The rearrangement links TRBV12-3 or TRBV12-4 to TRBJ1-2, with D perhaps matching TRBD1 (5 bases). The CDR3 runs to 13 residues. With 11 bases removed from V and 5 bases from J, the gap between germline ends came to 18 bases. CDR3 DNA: TGTGCCTCGAGCCCCGGGACGTCGTATGGCTACACCTTC. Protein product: CASSPGTSYGYTF.